The 3 T cell receptor beta chains presented below share a single source sample, sequenced in a study of cytomegalovirus exposure and HLA in healthy donors. This PCR relied on a set of 60 Vbeta primers and 13 Jbeta primers. Libraries were prepared by immunoSEQ multiplex PCR; TCRdb keeps only in-frame clonotypes and omits some of them. The data show just over 150,000 clones, under 80% seen once. Material for sequencing was PBMCs. These receptor sequences come from a female donor in good health and CMV-seronegative.

The gene calls are TRBV15 and TRBJ1-3; TRBD1 is a possible D gene (5 bases). Germline CDR1 and CDR2: LNHNV and YYDKDF (reference sequence). The CDR3 spans 14 residues. Trimming took 3 bases from V and 3 from J, leaving 9 bases between them. Written as DNA, the CDR3 is TGTGCCACCAGCAGGTTCAGGGATGGAAACACCATATATTTT. The encoded protein is CATSRFRDGNTIYF.

This sequence joins TRBV29-1 and TRBJ2-7; possibly TRBD1 for D (6 bases). CDR1 is SQVTM and CDR2 is ANQGSEA in the germline V gene. V was clipped by 4 bases and J by 5 bases, with 15 bases between them. The CDR3 sequence is 13 residues long. The CDR3 here is CSVGATGNNEQYF. CDR3 coding DNA: TGCAGCGTTGGGGCGACAGGAAATAACGAGCAGTACTTC.

The V and J genes are TRBV11-3 and TRBJ2-1, with 11 bases fitting TRBD2. From germline, CDR1 is SGHNT and CDR2 YENEEA. The V and J ends lost 4 bases and 3 bases, in that order; junction bases with no gene match: 2. There are 15 residues in the CDR3. The CDR3 nucleotides are TGTGCCAGCAGCTCAACTAGCGGGGGCTACAATGAGCAGTTCTTC. This gives the protein CASSSTSGGYNEQFF.